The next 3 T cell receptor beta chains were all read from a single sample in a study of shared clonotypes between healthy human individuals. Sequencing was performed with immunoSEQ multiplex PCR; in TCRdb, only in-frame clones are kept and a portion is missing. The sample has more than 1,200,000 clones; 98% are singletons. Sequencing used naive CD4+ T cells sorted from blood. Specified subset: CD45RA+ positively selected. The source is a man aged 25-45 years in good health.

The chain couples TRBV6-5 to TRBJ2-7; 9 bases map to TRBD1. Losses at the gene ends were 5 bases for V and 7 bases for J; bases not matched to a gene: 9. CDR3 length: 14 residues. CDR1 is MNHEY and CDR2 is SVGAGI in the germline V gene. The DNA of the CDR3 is TGTGCCAGCAGTCGGGGACAGGGCCGCGGTGAGCAGTACTTC. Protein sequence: CASSRGQGRGEQYF.

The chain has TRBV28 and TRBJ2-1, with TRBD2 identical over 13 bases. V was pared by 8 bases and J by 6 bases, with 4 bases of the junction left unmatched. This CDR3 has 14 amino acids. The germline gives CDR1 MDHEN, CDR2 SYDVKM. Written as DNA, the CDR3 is TGTGCCAGCGGACTAGCGGGAGTCATCAATGAGCAGTTCTTC. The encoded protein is CASGLAGVINEQFF.

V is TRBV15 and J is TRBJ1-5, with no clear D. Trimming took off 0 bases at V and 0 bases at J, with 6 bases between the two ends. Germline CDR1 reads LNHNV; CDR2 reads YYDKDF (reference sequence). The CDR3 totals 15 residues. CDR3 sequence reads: CATSRDPISNQPQHF. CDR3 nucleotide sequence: TGTGCCACCAGCAGAGACCCTATTAGCAATCAGCCCCAGCATTTT. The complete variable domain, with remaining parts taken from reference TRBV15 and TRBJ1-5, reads DAMVIQNPRYQVTQFGKPVTLSCSQTLNHNVMYWYQQKSSQAPKLLFHYYDKDFNNEADTPDNFQSRRPNTSFCFLDIRSPGLGDTAMYLCATSRDPISNQPQHFGDGTRLSIL.